These 13 T cell receptor beta chains share one sample of origin, sequenced in a study of blood T cell repertoires in COVID-19 (TCRdb year 2020). The method behind the library was the immunoSEQ multiplex PCR assay. Imported from immuneACCESS, the table was reduced by TCRdb to in-frame sequences with V and J called. These copies leave out some clones; in studies compared against another copy, an unresolved V gene accounts for under half, and the cause of the remainder is not known. Counted in this sample were 96,000 or so clones; 90% of them appeared once. The ten top clones hold about 1.7% of the sample. Sequencing input: peripheral blood. The source is a man aged 60 to 75 with acute or convalescent COVID-19.

V is TRBV14 and J is TRBJ2-4, with D unresolved. The CDR3 consists of 12 residues. CDR1 and CDR2 from the germline V gene are SGHDN and FVKESK. V was cut by 0 bases and J by 8 bases, with 5 bases left in between. As DNA, the CDR3 is TGTGCCAGCAGCCAAGACCCGGACATTCAGTACTTC. This sequence encodes CASSQDPDIQYF.

V gene TRBV5-1 combines with J gene TRBJ2-1; 12 nucleotides agree with TRBD2. After removal of 4 bases from V and 7 bases from J, the junction contained 6 bases not matched to a gene. Germline values: CDR1 SGHRS, CDR2 YFSETQ. This CDR3 is 15 amino acids long. CDR3 nucleotide sequence: TGCGCCAGCAGCCAGACTAGCGGGAGTTCTAATGAGCAGTTCTTC. Amino acid sequence: CASSQTSGSSNEQFF. The full variable domain, its missing parts supplied by reference TRBV5-1 and TRBJ2-1, is KAGVTQTPRYLIKTRGQQVTLSCSPISGHRSVSWYQQTPGQGLQFLFEYFSETQRNKGNFPGRFSGRQFSNSRSEMNVSTLELGDSALYLCASSQTSGSSNEQFFGPGTRLTVL.

The rearrangement joins TRBV4-3 to TRBJ2-2; D might be TRBD1 (6 bases). V was trimmed by 4 bases and J by 5 bases, leaving 11 bases between them. CDR1 and CDR2 (germline): LGHNA, YSLEER. The CDR3 length is 14 residues. The CDR3 DNA reads as TGCGCCAGCAGCCTCGGACAGAAAACCGGGGAGCTGTTTTTT. Its protein is CASSLGQKTGELFF.

This rearrangement joins TRBV10-1 to TRBJ1-5; 10 nucleotides line up with TRBD1. V dropped 6 bases and J dropped 0; count of bases not matched to a gene: 11. CDR1 and CDR2 (germline): WNHNN, SYGVQD (reference sequence). The CDR3 runs 18 residues. CDR3 sequence: CASRPGQGTWYSNQPQHF. CDR3 in DNA: TGCGCCAGCAGGCCGGGACAGGGGACGTGGTATAGCAATCAGCCCCAGCATTTT.

The rearrangement links TRBV29-1 to TRBJ2-3; TRBD2 matches 7 bases. The CDR3 has 17 amino acids. CDR1 SQVTM and CDR2 ANQGSEA come from the germline V gene. V was pared by 2 bases and J by 6 bases, with 17 bases of the junction left unmatched. CDR3 sequence: CSVELFGPSGLTDTQYF. As DNA, the CDR3 is TGCAGCGTTGAATTGTTCGGGCCTAGCGGACTCACGGATACGCAGTATTTT.

The V call is TRBV7-2, the J call TRBJ2-3; 11 bases match TRBD2. The CDR3 length is 15 residues. The V gene end was trimmed by 4 bases and the J gene end by 0 bases; junction bases not matched to a gene: 0. Germline V lookup: CDR1 SGHTA, CDR2 FQGNSA. CDR3 residues: CASSWTSGSTDTQYF. In nucleotides, the CDR3 is TGTGCCAGCAGCTGGACTAGCGGGAGCACAGATACGCAGTATTTT.

V gene TRBV25-1 combines with J gene TRBJ2-7; TRBD1 agrees at 10 bases. CDR1 is MGHDK, CDR2 SYGVNS, per germline. The junction had 7 bases not matched to a gene; V was cut back by 11 bases and J by 3 bases. The CDR3 runs 13 residues. CDR3 DNA sequence: TGTGCCGTAGGGACAGGGGCTTTCTACGAGCAGTACTTC. Protein: CAVGTGAFYEQYF.

This clone was seen at least ten times. The chain uses TRBV7-2 and TRBJ1-5; D not certain. Germline V gene lookup returns CDR1 SGHTA and CDR2 FQGNSA. The CDR3 loop spans 15 amino acids. Trimming removed 1 base from V and 5 bases from J, with 12 bases in between. For the CDR3, the DNA is TGTGCCAGCAGCTTAGAAGGAGGGAGCTATCAGCCCCAGCATTTT. This sequence encodes CASSLEGGSYQPQHF.

V is TRBV5-6 and J is TRBJ2-2, with TRBD2 as a possible D gene (6 bases). Trimming cost V 4 bases and J 5 bases, with 12 bases left between them. CDR1 and CDR2 from the germline V gene are SGHDT and YYEEEE. The CDR3 is 14 residues long. The CDR3 DNA sequence: TGTGCCAGCAGCCGTTATAGCGGAACCGGGGAGCTGTTTTTT. Protein product: CASSRYSGTGELFF.

V gene TRBV10-1 combines with J gene TRBJ2-3; 12 positions agree with TRBD2. The germline CDR1 and CDR2 sequences are WNHNN and SYGVQD (reference sequence). With V trimmed by 4 bases and J by 5 bases, 16 bases remained unmatched. This CDR3 region has 19 residues. The CDR3 region has the DNA TGCGCCAGCAGTGGAGGACTACGGGGGCTAGCGGGAGGGTTAGATACGCAGTATTTT. This sequence encodes CASSGGLRGLAGGLDTQYF.

This rearrangement joins TRBV2 to TRBJ1-5, with 8 bases aligning to TRBD1. The V and J ends lost 2 bases and 7 bases, in that order; junction bases with no gene match: 7. This CDR3 spans 15 amino acids. Germline V gives CDR1 SNHLY, CDR2 FYNNEI. Here the CDR3 DNA reads TGTGCCAGCAGTGAACTGGACAGGGTAGAACAGCCCCAGCATTTT. Encoded protein: CASSELDRVEQPQHF.

This clone has just one count. This sequence joins TRBV9 and TRBJ2-3; 10 nucleotides line up with TRBD2. Trimming removed 0 bases from V and 4 bases from J; junction bases left unmatched: 8. CDR1 and CDR2 from the germline V gene are SGDLS and YYNGEE. The CDR3 loop spans 17 amino acids. CDR3 residues: CASSVGSSGRGSDTQYF. In DNA form, the CDR3 reads TGTGCCAGCAGCGTAGGGTCTAGCGGGAGAGGATCAGATACGCAGTATTTT.

The chain has TRBV12-3 or TRBV12-4 and TRBJ1-2, with D tentatively TRBD1 (6 bases). The CDR3 totals 13 residues. The V end lost 4 bases, the J end lost 4 bases, and 10 bases lay between the germline ends. Here the CDR3 reads CASSSGQPYGYTF. The CDR3 nucleotides are TGTGCCAGCAGTTCCGGACAGCCCTATGGCTACACCTTC.